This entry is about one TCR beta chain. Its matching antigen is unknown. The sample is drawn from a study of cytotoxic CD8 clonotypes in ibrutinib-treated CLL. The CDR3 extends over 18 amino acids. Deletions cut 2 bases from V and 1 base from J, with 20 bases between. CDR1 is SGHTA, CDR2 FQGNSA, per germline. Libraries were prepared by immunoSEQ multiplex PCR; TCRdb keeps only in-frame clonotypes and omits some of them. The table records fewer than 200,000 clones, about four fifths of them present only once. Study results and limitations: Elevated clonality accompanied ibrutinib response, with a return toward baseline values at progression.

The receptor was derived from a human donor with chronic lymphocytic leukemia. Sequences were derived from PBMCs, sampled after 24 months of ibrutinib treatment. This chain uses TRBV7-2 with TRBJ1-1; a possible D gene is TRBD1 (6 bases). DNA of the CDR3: TGTGCCAGCAGCTTAATTGGCGGTGGACAGAAGAAGAACACTGAAGCTTTCTTT. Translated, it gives CASSLIGGGQKKNTEAFF. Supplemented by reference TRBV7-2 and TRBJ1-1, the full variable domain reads GAGVSQSPSNKVTEKGKDVELRCDPISGHTALYWYRQSLGQGLEFLIYFQGNSAPDKSGLPSDRFSAERTGGSVSTLTIQRTQQEDSAVYLCASSLIGGGQKKNTEAFFGQGTRLTVV.